This TCR beta chain was profiled in a study of T cell responses to AZD1222 COVID-19 vaccine (dated by TCRdb to about 2021). Concerning the study at large: AZD1222 recipients given second doses at about 4 weeks or at about 12 weeks were pooled, since spike-specific TCR depth and breadth were not found to differ between the two schedules. A total of about 250 trial participants underwent TCR sequencing, of whom approximately 200 had received two doses of AZD1222 and approximately 26 had received two doses of the MenACWY control vaccine. Trial participants were enrolled by age into subgroups of 18-55, 56-69 and 70-plus years, and around 140, 26 and 57 TCR-sequenced participants, respectively, were included in these subgroups.

A note on this clone: Its antigen is not yet known. No much larger clone is present one base from it, and per-base qualities are unavailable.

The CDR3 contains 12 residues, cysteine and phenylalanine counted. The only DNA kept is the CDR3, 36 bases in frame from the first base. CDR1 and CDR2 were assigned from the germline V gene (reference sequence) as DFQATT and SNEGSKA. Relative to germline, V is 3 bases shorter and J is 11 bases shorter, with 17 bases between their ends. The CDR3 regions of human TCRbeta chains were analyzed by immunosequencing. The authors' analysis ran thus. TCRs in the repertoires were matched against a reference library of SARS-CoV-2-specific TCRs that had been generated with the MIRA antigen-specificity platform. Breadth was defined as the fraction of unique TCRs that were SARS-CoV-2-associated. Depth was defined as the fraction of total T cells that were SARS-CoV-2-associated. Using the MIRA data, every spike-specific TCR was mapped to the spike region that the TCR reacted to and assigned to either a CD4 or a CD8 class. Log10-transformed breadth and depth values were compared by one-way ANOVA with Sidak's multiple comparisons tests. TCRdb re-hosts the immuneACCESS table, in-frame sequences only. Its copies lack some clones; in the studies checked, an unresolved V gene accounts for under half of them, and the cause for the rest is not known. That table is the source of V, J and clone size, and D and trimming were worked out from the DNA. Across this sample there are approximately 100,000 clones, with about 86% seen only once. In total, the top ten clones hold 12% of the sample.

In light of the paper, this sample's time point label describes: baseline before first vaccination. The vaccinee samples were drawn from two UK trials, COV001 and COV002, one of which was a single-blind randomized controlled phase 2/3 trial testing AZD1222 (ChAdOx1 nCoV-19) in healthy adults. For TCRbeta chain sequencing, PBMC samples were collected from trial participants at day 0 and at day 28 after the second dose. Study-level results and caveats: Vaccine-associated CD4 TCRs spanned the whole spike protein, with dominant responses in regions 160-218 and 743-854. Conclusions about previously exposed vaccinees were limited because only a handful of AZD1222 recipients were SARS-CoV-2 seropositive at baseline. After two AZD1222 doses, both the breadth and the depth of spike-specific TCRs were significantly higher than at day 0 and than in MenACWY recipients. Because no day 14 peak-response samples were available, repertoires were characterized only after the peak T cell response. In the small 56-69-year group, the increase in depth fell short of significance, most likely because of low power. Reportedly, almost half of the unique spike-specific TCRs recognized epitopes lying outside the regions that are mutated in the B.1.351 and B.1.1.7 variants. Participants were mostly white British and included more females than males, and it was suggested by the authors that clonal diversity may have been underestimated.

The sequencing used peripheral blood, collected on day 0 of AZD1222 vaccination. This receptor was obtained from an adult in good health. This sequence uses TRBV20-1 and TRBJ2-7, with the D gene uncertain. The nucleotide sequence is given as TGCAGTGCTAGTAGAGAGAGGCCGTTCGAGTACTTC. Translated, it reads CSASRERPFEYF.